Given below is one T cell receptor beta chain in context. Its specificity is unknown. The data are from a study of cytomegalovirus exposure and HLA in healthy donors. Study context: About 80 million unique TCRs from HLA-typed donors were held in an early data release. Regarding the study as a whole: Most subjects' HLA-A and HLA-B alleles were reportedly predicted from TCR beta sequences. A later analysis linked a missense variant in DCLRE1C to the trimming of TCR beta V and J genes. A later analysis found that most CMV-associated TCR beta chains appeared HLA-restricted.

The PCR made use of 60 Vbeta and 13 Jbeta primers. Using immunoSEQ multiplex PCR, the repertoire was profiled, and TCRdb retains in-frame clones only, with some absent. The repertoire holds about 210,000 clones, with roughly 90% as singletons. The germline CDR1 and CDR2 sequences are MNHNS and SASEGT. This CDR3 spans 19 amino acids. Trimming stripped 4 bases from V and 0 bases from J, with 24 bases between. The source material was PBMCs. The chain employs TRBV6-1 and TRBJ1-2, with D perhaps matching TRBD1 (6 bases). The sequence came from a boy younger than 10 in good health and CMV-seronegative. The CDR3 DNA follows: TGTGCCAGCAGTGCGCTCGTTTTTGGGACACTTACCCCTAACTATGGCTACACCTTC. This gives the protein CASSALVFGTLTPNYGYTF.